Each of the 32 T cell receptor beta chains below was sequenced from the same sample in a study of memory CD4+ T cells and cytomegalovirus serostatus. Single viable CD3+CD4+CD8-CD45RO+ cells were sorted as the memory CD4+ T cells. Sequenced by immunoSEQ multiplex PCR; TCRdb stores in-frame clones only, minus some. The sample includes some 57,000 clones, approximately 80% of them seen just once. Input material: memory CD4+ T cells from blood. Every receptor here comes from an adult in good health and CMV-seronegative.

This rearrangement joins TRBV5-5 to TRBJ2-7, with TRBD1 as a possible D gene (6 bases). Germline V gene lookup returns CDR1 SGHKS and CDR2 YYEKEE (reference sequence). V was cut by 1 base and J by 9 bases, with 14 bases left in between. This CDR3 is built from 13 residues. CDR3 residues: CASSLSQGRGQYF. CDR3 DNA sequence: TGTGCCAGCAGCTTGTCACAGGGTAGAGGGCAGTACTTC.

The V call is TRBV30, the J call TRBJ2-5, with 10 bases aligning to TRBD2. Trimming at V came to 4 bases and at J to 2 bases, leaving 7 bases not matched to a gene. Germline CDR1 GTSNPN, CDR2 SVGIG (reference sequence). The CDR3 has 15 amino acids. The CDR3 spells CAWTSGSSPQETQYF. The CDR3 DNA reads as TGTGCCTGGACTAGCGGGAGTTCACCACAAGAGACCCAGTACTTC.

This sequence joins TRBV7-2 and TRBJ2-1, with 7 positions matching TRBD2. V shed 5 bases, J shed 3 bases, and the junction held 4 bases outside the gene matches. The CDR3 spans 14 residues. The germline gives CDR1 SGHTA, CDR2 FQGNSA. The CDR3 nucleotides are TGTGCCAGCAGCCGGAGGACTAGCTACAATGAGCAGTTCTTC. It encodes CASSRRTSYNEQFF.

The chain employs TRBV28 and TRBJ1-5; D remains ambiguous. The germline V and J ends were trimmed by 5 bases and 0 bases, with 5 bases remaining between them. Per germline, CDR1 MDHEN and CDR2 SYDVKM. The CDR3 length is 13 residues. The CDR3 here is CASSVISNQPQHF. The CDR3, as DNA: TGTGCCAGCAGTGTCATTAGCAATCAGCCCCAGCATTTT.

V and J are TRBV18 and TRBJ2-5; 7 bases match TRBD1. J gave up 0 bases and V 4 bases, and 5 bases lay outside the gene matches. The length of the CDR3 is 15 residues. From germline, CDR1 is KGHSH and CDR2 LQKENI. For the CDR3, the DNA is TGTGCCAGCTCACAGACAGGGCTGTACCAAGAGACCCAGTACTTC. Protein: CASSQTGLYQETQYF. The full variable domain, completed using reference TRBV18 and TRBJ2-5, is NAGVMQNPRHLVRRRGQEARLRCSPMKGHSHVYWYRQLPEEGLKFMVYLQKENIIDESGMPKERFSAEFPKEGPSILRIQQVVRGDSAAYFCASSQTGLYQETQYFGPGTRLLVL.

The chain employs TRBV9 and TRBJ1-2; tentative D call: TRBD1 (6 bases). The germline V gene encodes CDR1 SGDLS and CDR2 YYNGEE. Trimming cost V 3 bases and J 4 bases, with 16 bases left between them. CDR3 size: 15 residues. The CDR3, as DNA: TGTGCCAGCAGCGCAATTAACAGGGCTCGCTATGGCTACACCTTC. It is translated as CASSAINRARYGYTF.

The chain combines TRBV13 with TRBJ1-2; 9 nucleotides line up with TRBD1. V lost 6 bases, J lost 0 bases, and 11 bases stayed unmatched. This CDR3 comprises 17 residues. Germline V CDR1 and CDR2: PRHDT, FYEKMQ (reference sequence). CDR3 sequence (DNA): TGTGCCAGCAGTCTTGAGGACAGGGGTAACGCTAACTATGGCTACACCTTC. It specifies CASSLEDRGNANYGYTF.

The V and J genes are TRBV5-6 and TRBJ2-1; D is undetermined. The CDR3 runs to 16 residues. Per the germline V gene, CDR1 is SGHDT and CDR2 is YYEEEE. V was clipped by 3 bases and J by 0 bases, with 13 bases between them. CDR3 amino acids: CASSYGLSSSYNEQFF. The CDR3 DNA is TGTGCCAGCAGCTACGGATTATCAAGCTCCTACAATGAGCAGTTCTTC.

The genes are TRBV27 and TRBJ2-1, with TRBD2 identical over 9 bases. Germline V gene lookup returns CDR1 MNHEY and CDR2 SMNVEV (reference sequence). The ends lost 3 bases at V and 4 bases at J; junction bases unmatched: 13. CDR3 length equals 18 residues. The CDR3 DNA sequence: TGTGCCAGCAGTTTGTTCGGCGTAGCGGGAGAGGCATACAATGAGCAGTTCTTC. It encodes CASSLFGVAGEAYNEQFF.

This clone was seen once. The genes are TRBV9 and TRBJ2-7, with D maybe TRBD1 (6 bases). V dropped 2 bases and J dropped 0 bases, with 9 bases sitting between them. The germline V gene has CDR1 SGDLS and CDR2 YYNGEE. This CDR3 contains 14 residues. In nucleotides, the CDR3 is TGTGCCAGCAGCGTCGACAGGTACTCCTACGAGCAGTACTTC. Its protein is CASSVDRYSYEQYF.

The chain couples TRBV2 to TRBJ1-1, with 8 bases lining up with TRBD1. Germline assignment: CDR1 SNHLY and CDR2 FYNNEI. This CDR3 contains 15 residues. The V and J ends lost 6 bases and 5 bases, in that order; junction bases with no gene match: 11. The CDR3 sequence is CASRGNSGGGTEAFF. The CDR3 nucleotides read TGTGCCAGCAGAGGCAATTCAGGGGGCGGGACTGAAGCTTTCTTT.

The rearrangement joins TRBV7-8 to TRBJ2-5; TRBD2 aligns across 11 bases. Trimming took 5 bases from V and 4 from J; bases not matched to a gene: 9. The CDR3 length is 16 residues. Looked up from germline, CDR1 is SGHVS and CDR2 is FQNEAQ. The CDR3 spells CASSISGRAGGETQYF. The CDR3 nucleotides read TGTGCCAGCAGCATTAGCGGGAGGGCAGGGGGAGAGACCCAGTACTTC.

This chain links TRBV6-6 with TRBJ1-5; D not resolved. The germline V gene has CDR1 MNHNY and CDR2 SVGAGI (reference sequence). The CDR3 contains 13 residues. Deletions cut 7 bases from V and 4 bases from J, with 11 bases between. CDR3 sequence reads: CASTRVGNQPQHF. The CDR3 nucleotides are TGTGCCAGCACGCGGGTGGGGAATCAGCCCCAGCATTTT.

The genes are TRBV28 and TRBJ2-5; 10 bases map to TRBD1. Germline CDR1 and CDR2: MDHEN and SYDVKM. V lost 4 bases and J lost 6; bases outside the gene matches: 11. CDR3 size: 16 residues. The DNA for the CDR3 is TGTGCCAGCAGTTCAGTCTGGGGGGACAGGGGAAAGACCCAGTACTTC. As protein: CASSSVWGDRGKTQYF.

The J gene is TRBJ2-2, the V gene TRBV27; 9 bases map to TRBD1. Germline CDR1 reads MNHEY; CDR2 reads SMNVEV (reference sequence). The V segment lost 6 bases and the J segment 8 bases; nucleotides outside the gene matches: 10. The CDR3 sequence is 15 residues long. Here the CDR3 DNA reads TGTGCCAGCAGGTTTGGGGACAGGGTCCCGGGGGAGCTGTTTTTT. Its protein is CASRFGDRVPGELFF.

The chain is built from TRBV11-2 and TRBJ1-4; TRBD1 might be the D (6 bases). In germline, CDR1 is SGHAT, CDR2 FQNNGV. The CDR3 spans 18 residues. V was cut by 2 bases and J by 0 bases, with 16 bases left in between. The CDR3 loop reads CASSLIGRGKTTNEKLFF. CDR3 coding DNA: TGTGCCAGCAGCTTAATTGGCAGGGGAAAAACAACTAATGAAAAACTGTTTTTT. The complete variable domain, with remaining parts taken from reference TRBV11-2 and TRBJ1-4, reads EAGVAQSPRYKIIEKRQSVAFWCNPISGHATLYWYQQILGQGPKLLIQFQNNGVVDDSQLPKDRFSAERLKGVDSTLKIQPAKLEDSAVYLCASSLIGRGKTTNEKLFFGSGTQLSVL.

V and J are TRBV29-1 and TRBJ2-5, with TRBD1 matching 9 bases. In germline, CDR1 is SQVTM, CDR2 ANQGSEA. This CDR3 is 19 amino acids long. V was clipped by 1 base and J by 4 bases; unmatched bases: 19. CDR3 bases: TGCAGCGTTGAAGGAGGGGGGACAGGGAGCTCCAAGGTGGTAGAGACCCAGTACTTC. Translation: CSVEGGGTGSSKVVETQYF.

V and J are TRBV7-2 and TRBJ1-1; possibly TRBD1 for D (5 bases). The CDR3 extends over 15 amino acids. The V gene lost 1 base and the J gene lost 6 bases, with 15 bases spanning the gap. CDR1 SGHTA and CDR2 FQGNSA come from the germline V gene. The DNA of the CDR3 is TGTGCCAGCAGCTTAGTGGGACTCTATTCGGCTGAAGCTTTCTTT. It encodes CASSLVGLYSAEAFF. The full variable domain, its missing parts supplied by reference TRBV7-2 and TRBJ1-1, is GAGVSQSPSNKVTEKGKDVELRCDPISGHTALYWYRQSLGQGLEFLIYFQGNSAPDKSGLPSDRFSAERTGGSVSTLTIQRTQQEDSAVYLCASSLVGLYSAEAFFGQGTRLTVV.

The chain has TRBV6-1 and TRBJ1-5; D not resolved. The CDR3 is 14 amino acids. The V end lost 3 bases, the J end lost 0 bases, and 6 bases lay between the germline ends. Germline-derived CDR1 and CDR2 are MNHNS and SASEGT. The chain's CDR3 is CASSDLHSNQPQHF. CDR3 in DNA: TGTGCCAGCAGTGACCTACATAGCAATCAGCCCCAGCATTTT.

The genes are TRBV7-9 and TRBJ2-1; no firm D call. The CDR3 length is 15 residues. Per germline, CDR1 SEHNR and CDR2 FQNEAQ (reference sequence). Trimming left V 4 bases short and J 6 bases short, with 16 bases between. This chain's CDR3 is CASSSFLGYTNEQFF. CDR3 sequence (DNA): TGTGCCAGCAGCTCCTTTCTGGGCTATACCAATGAGCAGTTCTTC.

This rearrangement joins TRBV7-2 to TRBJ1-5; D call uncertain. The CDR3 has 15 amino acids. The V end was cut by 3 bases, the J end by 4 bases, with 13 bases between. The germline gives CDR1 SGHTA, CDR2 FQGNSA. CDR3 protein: CASSLYREGNQPQHF. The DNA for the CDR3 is TGTGCCAGCAGCTTGTATAGGGAGGGTAATCAGCCCCAGCATTTT.

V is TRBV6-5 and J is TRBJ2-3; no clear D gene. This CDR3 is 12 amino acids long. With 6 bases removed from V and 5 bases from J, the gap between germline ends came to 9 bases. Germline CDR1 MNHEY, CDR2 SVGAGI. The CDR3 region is CASSIGGDTQYF. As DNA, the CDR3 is TGTGCCAGCAGCATCGGTGGAGATACGCAGTATTTT.

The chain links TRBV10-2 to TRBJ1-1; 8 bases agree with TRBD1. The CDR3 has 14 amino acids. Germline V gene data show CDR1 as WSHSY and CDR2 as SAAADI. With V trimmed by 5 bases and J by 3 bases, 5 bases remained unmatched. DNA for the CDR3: TGCGCCAGCAGTCTGGACAGGGATTACACTGAAGCTTTCTTT. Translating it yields CASSLDRDYTEAFF.

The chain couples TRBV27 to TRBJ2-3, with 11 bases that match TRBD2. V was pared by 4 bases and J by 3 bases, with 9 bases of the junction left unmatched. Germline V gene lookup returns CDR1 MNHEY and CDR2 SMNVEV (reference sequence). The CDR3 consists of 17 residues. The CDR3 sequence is CASSWLVAGGKTDTQYF. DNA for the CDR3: TGTGCCAGCAGTTGGTTGGTAGCGGGAGGGAAAACAGATACGCAGTATTTT.

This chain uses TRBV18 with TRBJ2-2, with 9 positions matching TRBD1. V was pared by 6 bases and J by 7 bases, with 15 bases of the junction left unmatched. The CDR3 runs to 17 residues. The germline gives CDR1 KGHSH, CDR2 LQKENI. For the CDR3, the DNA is TGTGCCAGCTCGCAGGTCCCGGGACAGGGCCCCGGCGGGGAGCTGTTTTTT. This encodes CASSQVPGQGPGGELFF. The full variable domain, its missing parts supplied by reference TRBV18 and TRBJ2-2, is NAGVMQNPRHLVRRRGQEARLRCSPMKGHSHVYWYRQLPEEGLKFMVYLQKENIIDESGMPKERFSAEFPKEGPSILRIQQVVRGDSAAYFCASSQVPGQGPGGELFFGEGSRLTVL.

The CDR3 reads CASSSRPTSGSTGRNEQFF. CDR3 sequence (DNA): TGCGCCAGCAGCTCACGACCAACTAGCGGGAGTACAGGAAGGAATGAGCAGTTCTTC. The chain recombines TRBV5-1 with TRBJ2-1; 11 bases are shared with TRBD2. V gave up 3 bases and J gave up 7 bases; unmatched junction bases: 18. The germline V gene encodes CDR1 SGHRS and CDR2 YFSETQ. The CDR3 sequence is 19 residues long.

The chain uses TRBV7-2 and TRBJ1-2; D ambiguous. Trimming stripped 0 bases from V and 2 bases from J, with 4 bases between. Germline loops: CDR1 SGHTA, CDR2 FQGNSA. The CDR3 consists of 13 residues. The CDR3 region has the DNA TGTGCCAGCAGCTTAGCAGAGAACTATGGCTACACCTTC. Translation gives CASSLAENYGYTF.

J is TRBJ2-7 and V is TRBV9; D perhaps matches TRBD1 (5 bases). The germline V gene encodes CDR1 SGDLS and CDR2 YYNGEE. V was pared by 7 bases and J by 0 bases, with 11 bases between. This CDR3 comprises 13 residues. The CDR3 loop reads CASARQSSYEQYF. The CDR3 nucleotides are TGTGCCAGCGCACGACAGAGCTCCTACGAGCAGTACTTC.

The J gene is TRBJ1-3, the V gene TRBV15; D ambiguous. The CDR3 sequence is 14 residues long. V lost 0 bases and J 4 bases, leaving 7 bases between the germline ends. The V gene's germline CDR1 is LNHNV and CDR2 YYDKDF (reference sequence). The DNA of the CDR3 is TGTGCCACCAGCAGAGATAAGGCCGGAAACACCATATATTTT. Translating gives CATSRDKAGNTIYF.

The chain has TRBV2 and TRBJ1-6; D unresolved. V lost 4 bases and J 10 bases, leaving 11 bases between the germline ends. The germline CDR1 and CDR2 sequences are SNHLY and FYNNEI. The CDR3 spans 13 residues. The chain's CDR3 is CASSAGVRSPLHF. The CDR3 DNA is TGTGCCAGCAGTGCTGGGGTAAGGTCACCCCTCCACTTT. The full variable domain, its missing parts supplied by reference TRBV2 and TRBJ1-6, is EPEVTQTPSHQVTQMGQEVILRCVPISNHLYFYWYRQILGQKVEFLVSFYNNEISEKSEIFDDQFSVERPDGSNFTLKIRSTKLEDSAMYFCASSAGVRSPLHFGNGTRLTVT.

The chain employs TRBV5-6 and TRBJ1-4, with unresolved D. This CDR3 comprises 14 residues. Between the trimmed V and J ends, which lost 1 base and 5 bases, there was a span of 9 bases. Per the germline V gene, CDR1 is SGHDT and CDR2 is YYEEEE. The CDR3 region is CASSLLLGNEKLFF. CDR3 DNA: TGTGCCAGCAGCTTGCTTCTGGGGAATGAAAAACTGTTTTTT. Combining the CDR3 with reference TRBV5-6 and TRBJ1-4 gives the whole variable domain DAGVTQSPTHLIKTRGQQVTLRCSPKSGHDTVSWYQQALGQGPQFIFQYYEEEERQRGNFPDRFSGHQFPNYSSELNVNALLLGDSALYLCASSLLLGNEKLFFGSGTQLSVL.

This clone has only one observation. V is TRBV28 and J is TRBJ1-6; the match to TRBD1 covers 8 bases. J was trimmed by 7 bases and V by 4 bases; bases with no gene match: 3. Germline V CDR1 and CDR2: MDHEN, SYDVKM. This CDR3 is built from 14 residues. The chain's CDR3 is CASSSGQVNSPLHF. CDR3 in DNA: TGTGCCAGCAGTTCGGGACAGGTCAATTCACCCCTCCACTTT. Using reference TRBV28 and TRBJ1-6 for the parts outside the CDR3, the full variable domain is DVKVTQSSRYLVKRTGEKVFLECVQDMDHENMFWYRQDPGLGLRLIYFSYDVKMKEKGDIPEGYSVSREKKERFSLILESASTNQTSMYLCASSSGQVNSPLHFGNGTRLTVT.